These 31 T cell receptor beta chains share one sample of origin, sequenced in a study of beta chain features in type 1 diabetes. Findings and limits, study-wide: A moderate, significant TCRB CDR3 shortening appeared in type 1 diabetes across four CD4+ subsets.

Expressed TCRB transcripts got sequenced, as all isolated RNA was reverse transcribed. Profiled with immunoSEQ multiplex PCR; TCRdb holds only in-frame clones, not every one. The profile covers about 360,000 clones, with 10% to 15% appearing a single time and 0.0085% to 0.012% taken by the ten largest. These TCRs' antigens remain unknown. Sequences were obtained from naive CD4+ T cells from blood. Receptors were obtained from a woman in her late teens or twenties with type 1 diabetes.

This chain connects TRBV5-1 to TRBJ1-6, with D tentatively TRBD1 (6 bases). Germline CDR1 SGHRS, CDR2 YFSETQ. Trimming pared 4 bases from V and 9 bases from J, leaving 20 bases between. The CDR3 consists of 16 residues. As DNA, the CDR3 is TGCGCCAGCAGCCACGTTGGACAGAAAGGGAGTTCACCCCTCCACTTT. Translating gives CASSHVGQKGSSPLHF.

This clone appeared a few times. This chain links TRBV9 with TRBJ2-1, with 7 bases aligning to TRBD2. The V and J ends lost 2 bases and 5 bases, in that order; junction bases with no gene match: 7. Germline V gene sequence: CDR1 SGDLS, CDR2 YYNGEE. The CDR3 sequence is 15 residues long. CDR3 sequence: CASSVRLADHNEQFF. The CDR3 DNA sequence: TGTGCCAGCAGCGTCAGGCTAGCGGACCACAATGAGCAGTTCTTC.

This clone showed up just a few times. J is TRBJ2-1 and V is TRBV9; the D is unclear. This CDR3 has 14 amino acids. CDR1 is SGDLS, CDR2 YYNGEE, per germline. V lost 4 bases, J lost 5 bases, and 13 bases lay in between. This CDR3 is CASSKRPTHNEQFF. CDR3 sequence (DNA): TGTGCCAGCAGCAAGCGACCCACTCACAATGAGCAGTTCTTC.

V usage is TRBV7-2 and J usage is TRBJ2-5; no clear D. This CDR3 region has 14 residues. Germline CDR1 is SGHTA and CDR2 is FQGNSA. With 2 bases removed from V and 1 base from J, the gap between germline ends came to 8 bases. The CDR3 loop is CASSLMAGQETQYF. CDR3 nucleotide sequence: TGTGCCAGCAGCTTAATGGCAGGCCAAGAGACCCAGTACTTC.

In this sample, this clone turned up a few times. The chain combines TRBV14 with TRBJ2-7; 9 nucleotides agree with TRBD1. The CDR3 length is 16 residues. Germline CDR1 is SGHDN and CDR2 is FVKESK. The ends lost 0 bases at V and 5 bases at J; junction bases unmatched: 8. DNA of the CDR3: TGTGCCAGCAGCCAAGACAGTTGGACAGGGGACCACGAGCAGTACTTC. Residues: CASSQDSWTGDHEQYF.

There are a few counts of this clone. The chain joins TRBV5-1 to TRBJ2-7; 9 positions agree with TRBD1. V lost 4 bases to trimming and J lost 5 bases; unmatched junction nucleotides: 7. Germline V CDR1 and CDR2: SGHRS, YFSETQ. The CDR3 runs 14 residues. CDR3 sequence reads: CASSRLGQGNEQYF. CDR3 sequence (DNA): TGCGCCAGCAGCCGCCTGGGACAGGGTAACGAGCAGTACTTC.

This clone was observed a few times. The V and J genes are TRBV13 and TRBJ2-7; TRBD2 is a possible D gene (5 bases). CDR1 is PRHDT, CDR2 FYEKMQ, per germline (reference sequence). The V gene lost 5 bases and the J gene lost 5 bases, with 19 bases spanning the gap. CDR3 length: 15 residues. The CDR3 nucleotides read TGTGCCAGCAGCCCACGGACTGAAGTAGTCCACGAGCAGTACTTC. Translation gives CASSPRTEVVHEQYF.

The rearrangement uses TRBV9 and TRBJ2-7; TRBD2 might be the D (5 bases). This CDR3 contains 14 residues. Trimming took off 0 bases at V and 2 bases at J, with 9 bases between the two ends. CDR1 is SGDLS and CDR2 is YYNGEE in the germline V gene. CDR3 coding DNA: TGTGCCAGCAGCGTAGAAGGGAGAGCCTACGAGCAGTACTTC. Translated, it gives CASSVEGRAYEQYF.

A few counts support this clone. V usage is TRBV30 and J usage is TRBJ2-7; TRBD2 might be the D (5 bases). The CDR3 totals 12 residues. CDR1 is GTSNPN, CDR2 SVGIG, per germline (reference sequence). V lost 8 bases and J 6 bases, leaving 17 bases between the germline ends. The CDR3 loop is CATSPGFGEQYF. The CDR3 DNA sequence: TGTGCCACGTCCCCGGGGTTTGGCGAGCAGTACTTC.

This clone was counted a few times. The CDR3 nucleotides read TGTGCCAGCAGCTTTTCGGCAGGAACATACAATGAGCAGTTCTTC. It is translated as CASSFSAGTYNEQFF. The rearrangement uses TRBV7-3 and TRBJ2-1; D unclear. The length of the CDR3 is 15 residues. In germline, CDR1 is SGHTA, CDR2 FQGTGA. Trimming shortened V by 3 bases and J by 4 bases, and 13 bases separated the two germline ends.

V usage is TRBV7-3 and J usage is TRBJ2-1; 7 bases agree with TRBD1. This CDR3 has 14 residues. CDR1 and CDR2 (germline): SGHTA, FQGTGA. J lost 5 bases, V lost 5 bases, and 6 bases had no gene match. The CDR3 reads CASSPLDRNNEQFF. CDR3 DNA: TGTGCCAGCAGCCCCTTGGACAGGAACAATGAGCAGTTCTTC.

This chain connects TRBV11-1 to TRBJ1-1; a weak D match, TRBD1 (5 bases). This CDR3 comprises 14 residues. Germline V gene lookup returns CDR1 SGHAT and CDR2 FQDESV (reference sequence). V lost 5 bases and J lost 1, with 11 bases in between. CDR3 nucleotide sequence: TGTGCCAGCAGCCCAGGGTCGGGGAACACTGAAGCTTTCTTT. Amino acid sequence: CASSPGSGNTEAFF.

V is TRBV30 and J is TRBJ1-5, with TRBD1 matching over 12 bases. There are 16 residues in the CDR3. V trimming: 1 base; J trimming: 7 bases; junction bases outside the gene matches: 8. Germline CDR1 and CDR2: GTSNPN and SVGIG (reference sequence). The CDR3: CAWSDLGTGGLQPQHF. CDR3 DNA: TGTGCCTGGAGTGACCTGGGGACAGGGGGCTTGCAGCCCCAGCATTTT.

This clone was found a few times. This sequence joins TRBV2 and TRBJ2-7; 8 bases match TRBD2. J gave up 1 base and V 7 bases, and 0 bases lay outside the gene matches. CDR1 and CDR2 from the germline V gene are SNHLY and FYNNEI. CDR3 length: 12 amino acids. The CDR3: CASKRESYEQYF. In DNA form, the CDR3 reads TGTGCCAGCAAGCGGGAGTCCTACGAGCAGTACTTC.

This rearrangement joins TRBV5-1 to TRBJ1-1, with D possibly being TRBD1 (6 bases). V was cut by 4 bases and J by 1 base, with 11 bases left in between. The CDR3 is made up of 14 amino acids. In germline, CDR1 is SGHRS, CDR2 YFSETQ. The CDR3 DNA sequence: TGCGCCAGCAGCAAGGACAGCCCGAACACTGAAGCTTTCTTT. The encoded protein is CASSKDSPNTEAFF.

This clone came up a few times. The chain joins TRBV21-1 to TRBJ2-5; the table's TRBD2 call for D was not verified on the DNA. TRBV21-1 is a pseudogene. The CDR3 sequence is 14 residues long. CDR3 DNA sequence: TGTGCCAGCAGCGACGGCAGGGGAGGGGAGACCCAGTACTTC. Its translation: CASSDGRGGETQYF.

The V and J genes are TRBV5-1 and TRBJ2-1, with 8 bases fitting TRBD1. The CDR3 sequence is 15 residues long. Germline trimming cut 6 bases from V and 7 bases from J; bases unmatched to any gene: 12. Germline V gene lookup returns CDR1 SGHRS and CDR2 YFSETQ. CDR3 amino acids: CASNFGQGAGNEQFF. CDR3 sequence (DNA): TGCGCCAGCAACTTCGGGCAGGGGGCAGGAAATGAGCAGTTCTTC.

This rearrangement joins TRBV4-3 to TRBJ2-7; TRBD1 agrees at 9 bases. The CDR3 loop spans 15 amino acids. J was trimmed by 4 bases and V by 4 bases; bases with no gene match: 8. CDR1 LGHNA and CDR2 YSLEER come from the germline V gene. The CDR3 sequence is CASSLQATGGYEQYF. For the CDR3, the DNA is TGCGCCAGCAGCCTTCAAGCGACAGGGGGTTACGAGCAGTACTTC.

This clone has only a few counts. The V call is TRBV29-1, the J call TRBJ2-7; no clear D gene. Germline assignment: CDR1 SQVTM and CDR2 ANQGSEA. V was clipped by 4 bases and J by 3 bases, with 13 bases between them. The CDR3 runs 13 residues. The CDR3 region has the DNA TGCAGCGTTGGTGATACTTTGAACTACGAGCAGTACTTC. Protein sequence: CSVGDTLNYEQYF.

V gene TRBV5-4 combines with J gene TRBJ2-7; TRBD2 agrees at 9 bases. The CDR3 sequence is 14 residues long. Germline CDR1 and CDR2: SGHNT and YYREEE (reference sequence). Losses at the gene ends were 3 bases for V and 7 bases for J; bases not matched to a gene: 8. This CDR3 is CASSSLAGGQEQYF. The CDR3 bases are TGTGCCAGCAGCTCCCTCGCGGGAGGGCAAGAGCAGTACTTC.

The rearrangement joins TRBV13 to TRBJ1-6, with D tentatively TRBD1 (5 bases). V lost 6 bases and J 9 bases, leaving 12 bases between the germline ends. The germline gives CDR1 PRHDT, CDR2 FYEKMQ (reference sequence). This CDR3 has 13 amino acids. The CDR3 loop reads CASRQGIGSPLHF. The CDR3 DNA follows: TGTGCCAGCAGGCAGGGTATCGGTTCACCCCTCCACTTT.

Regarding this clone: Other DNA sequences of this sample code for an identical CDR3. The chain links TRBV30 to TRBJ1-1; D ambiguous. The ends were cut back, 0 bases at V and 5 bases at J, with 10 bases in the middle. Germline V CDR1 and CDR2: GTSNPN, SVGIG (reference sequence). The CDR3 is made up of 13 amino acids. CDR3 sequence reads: CAWSVSGGTEAFF. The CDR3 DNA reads TGTGCCTGGAGTGTATCAGGCGGGACTGAAGCTTTCTTT. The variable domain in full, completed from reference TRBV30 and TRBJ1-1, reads SQTIHQWPATLVQPVGSPLSLECTVEGTSNPNLYWYRQAAGRGLQLLFYSVGIGQISSEVPQNLSASRPQDRQFILSSKKLLLSDSGFYLCAWSVSGGTEAFFGQGTRLTVV.

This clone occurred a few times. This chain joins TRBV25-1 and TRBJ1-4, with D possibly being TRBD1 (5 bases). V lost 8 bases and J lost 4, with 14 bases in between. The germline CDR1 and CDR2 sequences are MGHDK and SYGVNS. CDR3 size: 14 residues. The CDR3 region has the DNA TGTGCCAGCGCTCAGGACAACCGTAATGAAAAACTGTTTTTT. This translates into CASAQDNRNEKLFF.

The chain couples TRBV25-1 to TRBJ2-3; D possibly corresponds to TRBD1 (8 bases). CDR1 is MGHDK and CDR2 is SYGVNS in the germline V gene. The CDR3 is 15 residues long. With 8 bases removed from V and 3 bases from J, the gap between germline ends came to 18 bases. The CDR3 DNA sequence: TGTGCCAGCGGGGAGGGGACAGGAGGGACAGATACGCAGTATTTT. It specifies CASGEGTGGTDTQYF. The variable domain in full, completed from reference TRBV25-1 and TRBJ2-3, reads EADIYQTPRYLVIGTGKKITLECSQTMGHDKMYWYQQDPGMELHLIHYSYGVNSTEKGDLSSESTVSRIRTEHFPLTLESARPSHTSQYLCASGEGTGGTDTQYFGPGTRLTVL.

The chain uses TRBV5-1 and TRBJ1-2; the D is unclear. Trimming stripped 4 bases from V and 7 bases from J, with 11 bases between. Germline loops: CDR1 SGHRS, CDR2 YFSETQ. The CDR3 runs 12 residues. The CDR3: CASSPEGTGYTF. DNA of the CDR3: TGCGCCAGCAGCCCGGAGGGAACTGGCTACACCTTC.

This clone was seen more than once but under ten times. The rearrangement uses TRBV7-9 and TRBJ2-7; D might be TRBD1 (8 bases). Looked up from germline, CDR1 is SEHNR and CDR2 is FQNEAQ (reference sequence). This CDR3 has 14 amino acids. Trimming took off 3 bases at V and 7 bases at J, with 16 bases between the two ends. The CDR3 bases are TGTGCCAGCAGCTTCGGACAGGGACTATGGGAGCAGTACTTC. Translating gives CASSFGQGLWEQYF.

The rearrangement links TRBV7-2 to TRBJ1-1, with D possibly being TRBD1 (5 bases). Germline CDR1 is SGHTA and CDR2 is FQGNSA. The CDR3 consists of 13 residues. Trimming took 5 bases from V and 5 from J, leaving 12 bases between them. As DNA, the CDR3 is TGTGCCAGCAGCCCCTTAGGGGATACTGAAGCTTTCTTT. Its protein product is CASSPLGDTEAFF.

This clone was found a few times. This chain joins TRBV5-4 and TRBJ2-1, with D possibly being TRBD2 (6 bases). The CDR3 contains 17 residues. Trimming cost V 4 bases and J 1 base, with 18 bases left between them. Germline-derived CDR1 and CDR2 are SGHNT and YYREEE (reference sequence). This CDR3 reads CASSPPEGTPSYNEQFF. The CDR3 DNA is TGTGCCAGCAGCCCCCCGGAGGGAACGCCGTCCTACAATGAGCAGTTCTTC.

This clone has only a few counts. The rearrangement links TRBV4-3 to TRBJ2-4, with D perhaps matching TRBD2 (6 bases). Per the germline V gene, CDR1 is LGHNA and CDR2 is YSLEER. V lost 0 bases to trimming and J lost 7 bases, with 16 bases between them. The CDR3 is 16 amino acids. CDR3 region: CASSQEMSGPFNIQYF. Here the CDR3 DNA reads TGCGCCAGCAGCCAAGAGATGAGCGGGCCATTTAACATTCAGTACTTC.

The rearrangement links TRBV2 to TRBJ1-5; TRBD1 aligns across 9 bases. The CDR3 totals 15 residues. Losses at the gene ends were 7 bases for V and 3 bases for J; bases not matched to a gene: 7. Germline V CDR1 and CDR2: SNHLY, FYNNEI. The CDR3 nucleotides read TGTGCCAGCACTACCGGGACAGGGTTCAATCAGCCCCAGCATTTT. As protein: CASTTGTGFNQPQHF.

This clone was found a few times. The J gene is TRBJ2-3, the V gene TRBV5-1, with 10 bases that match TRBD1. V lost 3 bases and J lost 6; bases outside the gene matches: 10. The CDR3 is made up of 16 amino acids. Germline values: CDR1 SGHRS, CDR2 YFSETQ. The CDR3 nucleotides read TGCGCCAGCAGCTCCTTTGGACAGGGGGGTAGCGATACGCAGTATTTT. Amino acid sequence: CASSSFGQGGSDTQYF.